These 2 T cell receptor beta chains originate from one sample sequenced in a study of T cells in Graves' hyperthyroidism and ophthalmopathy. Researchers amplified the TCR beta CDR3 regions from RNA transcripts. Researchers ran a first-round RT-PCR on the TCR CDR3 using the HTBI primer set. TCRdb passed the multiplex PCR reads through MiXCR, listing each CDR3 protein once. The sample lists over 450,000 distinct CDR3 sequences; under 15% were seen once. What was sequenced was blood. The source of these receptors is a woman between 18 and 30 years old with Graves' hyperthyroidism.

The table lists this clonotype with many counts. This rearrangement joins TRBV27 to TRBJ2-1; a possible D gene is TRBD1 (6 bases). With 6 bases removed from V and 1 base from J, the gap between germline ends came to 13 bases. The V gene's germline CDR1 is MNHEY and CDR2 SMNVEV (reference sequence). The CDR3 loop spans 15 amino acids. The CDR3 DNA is TGTGCCAGCAGCACAGGGTCAGGGTCCTACAATGAGCAGTTCTTC. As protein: CASSTGSGSYNEQFF.

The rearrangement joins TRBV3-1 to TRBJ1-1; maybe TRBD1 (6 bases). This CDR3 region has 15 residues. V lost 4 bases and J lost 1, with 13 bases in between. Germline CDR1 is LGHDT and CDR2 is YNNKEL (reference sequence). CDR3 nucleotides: TGTGCCAGCAGCCTGCCAGGGGTTCGGAACACTGAAGCTTTCTTT. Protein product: CASSLPGVRNTEAFF.